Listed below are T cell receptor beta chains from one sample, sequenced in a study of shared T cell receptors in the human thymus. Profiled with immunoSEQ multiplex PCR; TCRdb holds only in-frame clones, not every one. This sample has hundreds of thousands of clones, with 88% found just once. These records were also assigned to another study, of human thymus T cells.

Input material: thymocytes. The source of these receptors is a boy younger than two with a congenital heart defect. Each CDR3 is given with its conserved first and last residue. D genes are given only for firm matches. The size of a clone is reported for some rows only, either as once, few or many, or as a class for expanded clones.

CDR3: CAWSPLLAGGGEQYF
DNA: TGTGCCTGGAGTCCCCTTCTAGCGGGAGGAGGTGAGCAGTACTTC
V: TRBV30
size: few
D: TRBD2
J: TRBJ2-7

CDR3: CSARTLAGVTDTQYF
DNA: TGCAGCGCCCGGACCCTAGCGGGAGTGACAGATACGCAGTATTTT
V: TRBV29-1
size: NA
D: TRBD2
J: TRBJ2-3

CDR3: CASSGTSGLNFLDTQYF
DNA: TGTGCCAGCAGTGGGACTAGCGGGCTGAATTTTCTTGATACGCAGTATTTT
V: TRBV27
size: NA
D: TRBD2
J: TRBJ2-3

CDR3: CSGRGIASNQPQHF
DNA: TGCAGCGGGAGGGGTATAGCCAGCAATCAGCCCCAGCATTTT
V: TRBV29-1
size: once
D: NA
J: TRBJ1-5

CDR3: CASSPAGGETTGNTIYF
DNA: TGTGCCAGCAGTCCGGCGGGGGGGGAGACCACTGGAAACACCATATATTTT
V: TRBV27
size: once
D: NA
J: TRBJ1-3

CDR3: CASSQTGGTFTDTQYF
DNA: TGTGCCAGCAGCCAAACAGGGGGAACTTTCACAGATACGCAGTATTTT
V: TRBV7-3
size: NA
D: TRBD1
J: TRBJ2-3

CDR3: CASSIGTSGPYVGIYNEQFF
DNA: TGTGCCAGTAGTATAGGGACTAGCGGCCCTTATGTGGGGATATACAATGAGCAGTTCTTC
V: TRBV19
size: NA
D: TRBD2
J: TRBJ2-1

CDR3: CASSLIRGGPLAYNEQFF
DNA: TGTGCCAGCAGTTTAATTAGAGGGGGACCCCTTGCCTACAATGAGCAGTTCTTC
V: TRBV27
size: NA
D: NA
J: TRBJ2-1

CDR3: CASSFLTGTGGHQFNEKLFF
DNA: TGTGCCAGCAGCTTTCTGACCGGGACAGGGGGCCATCAATTCAATGAAAAACTGTTTTTT
V: TRBV28
size: NA
D: TRBD1
J: TRBJ1-4

CDR3: CASSTTRQGSRPYEQYF
DNA: TGTGCCAGCAGTACCACCCGACAGGGTTCCCGGCCCTACGAGCAGTACTTC
V: TRBV28
size: NA
D: TRBD1
J: TRBJ2-7

CDR3: CASSPDRDGIQYF
DNA: TGTGCCAGCAGCCCAGACAGGGATGGCATTCAGTACTTC
V: TRBV27
size: NA
D: TRBD1
J: TRBJ2-4

CDR3: CASSQEGQGAANEQFF
DNA: TGCGCCAGCAGCCAAGAGGGGCAGGGGGCGGCAAATGAGCAGTTCTTC
V: TRBV4-1
size: NA
D: TRBD1
J: TRBJ2-1

CDR3: CASSSGTVSNEKLFF
DNA: TGTGCCAGCAGCTCCGGGACAGTCAGTAATGAAAAACTGTTTTTT
V: TRBV6-1
size: once
D: TRBD1
J: TRBJ1-4

CDR3: CASSQGGNDTGELFF
DNA: TGCGCCAGCAGCCAGGGCGGGAATGACACCGGGGAGCTGTTTTTT
V: TRBV4-1
size: NA
D: NA
J: TRBJ2-2

CDR3: CASGRGESTDTQYF
DNA: TGTGCTAGTGGCCGGGGAGAAAGCACAGATACGCAGTATTTT
V: TRBV12-5
size: once
D: NA
J: TRBJ2-3

CDR3: CASSRTGTVPNQPQHF
DNA: TGTGCCAGCAGCCGTACCGGGACAGTTCCCAATCAGCCCCAGCATTTT
V: TRBV7-9
size: NA
D: TRBD1
J: TRBJ1-5

CDR3: CASSPVVGTYEQYF
DNA: TGTGCCAGCAGCCCCGTGGTGGGCACCTACGAGCAGTACTTC
V: TRBV9
size: NA
D: NA
J: TRBJ2-7

CDR3: CASSQVWGPNTGELFF
DNA: TGCGCCAGCAGCCAAGTCTGGGGGCCGAACACCGGGGAGCTGTTTTTT
V: TRBV4-3
size: NA
D: NA
J: TRBJ2-2

CDR3: CAISQDRYQETQYF
DNA: TGTGCCATCAGTCAGGACAGGTACCAAGAGACCCAGTACTTC
V: TRBV10-3
size: NA
D: TRBD1
J: TRBJ2-5

CDR3: CSVYSTTAEAGANVLTF
DNA: TGCAGCGTTTACTCTACTACCGCGGAGGCTGGGGCCAACGTCCTGACTTTC
V: TRBV29-1
size: once
D: NA
J: TRBJ2-6

CDR3: CASSAPGVLWANVLTF
DNA: TGTGCCAGCAGCGCCCCAGGCGTCTTGTGGGCCAACGTCCTGACTTTC
V: TRBV11-2
size: NA
D: NA
J: TRBJ2-6

CDR3: CSVPRAGLLYNEQFF
DNA: TGCAGCGTACCGAGAGCGGGACTTCTTTACAATGAGCAGTTCTTC
V: TRBV29-1
size: NA
D: TRBD2
J: TRBJ2-1

CDR3: CAWSVGQGADGYTF
DNA: TGTGCCTGGAGTGTAGGACAGGGGGCCGATGGCTACACCTTC
V: TRBV30
size: NA
D: TRBD1
J: TRBJ1-2

CDR3: CASSVEPLALGNEQFF
DNA: TGTGCCAGCAGTGTAGAGCCACTAGCCCTAGGGAATGAGCAGTTCTTC
V: TRBV9
size: NA
D: NA
J: TRBJ2-1

CDR3: CASSLSTGHYGYTF
DNA: TGTGCCAGCAGTTTATCTACAGGTCACTATGGCTACACCTTC
V: TRBV27
size: NA
D: NA
J: TRBJ1-2

CDR3: CSVPGRVRETQYF
DNA: TGCAGCGTCCCCGGCCGGGTAAGGGAGACCCAGTACTTC
V: TRBV29-1
size: NA
D: NA
J: TRBJ2-5

CDR3: CASSQVRGPTRNTDTQYF
DNA: TGCGCCAGCAGCCAAGTCAGGGGGCCTACGCGAAACACAGATACGCAGTATTTT
V: TRBV4-3
size: NA
D: TRBD1
J: TRBJ2-3

CDR3: CASSLGTSGPNNEQFF
DNA: TGTGCCAGCAGCCTGGGGACTAGCGGACCAAACAATGAGCAGTTCTTC
V: TRBV14
size: once
D: TRBD2
J: TRBJ2-1

CDR3: CASSLANYLRENTEAFF
DNA: TGTGCCAGCAGCTTAGCCAACTATCTGAGGGAGAACACTGAAGCTTTCTTT
V: TRBV7-2
size: NA
D: NA
J: TRBJ1-1

CDR3: CASSCPTKGALLF
DNA: TGTGCCAGCAGCTGCCCAACCAAGGGGGCCTTGCTCTTC
V: TRBV5-6
size: NA
D: TRBD1
J: TRBJ2-1

CDR3: CASSQEGTSGRAGSYNEQFF
DNA: TGTGCCAGCAGCCAAGAGGGTACTAGCGGGAGGGCCGGATCCTACAATGAGCAGTTCTTC
V: TRBV14
size: NA
D: TRBD2
J: TRBJ2-1

CDR3: CASKGAGMYEQYF
DNA: TGTGCCAGCAAAGGAGCGGGAATGTACGAGCAGTACTTC
V: TRBV5-6
size: NA
D: TRBD2
J: TRBJ2-7

CDR3: CASSQWARNYGYTF
DNA: TGTGCCAGCAGCCAATGGGCACGTAACTATGGCTACACCTTC
V: TRBV16
size: NA
D: NA
J: TRBJ1-2

CDR3: CASSEERTGCPYEQYF
DNA: TGTGCCAGCAGTGAAGAAAGGACAGGGTGCCCCTACGAGCAGTACTTC
V: TRBV6-1
size: NA
D: TRBD1
J: TRBJ2-7

CDR3: CASSRCQGDTDTQYF
DNA: TGCGCCAGCAGCCGCTGCCAGGGGGACACAGATACGCAGTATTTT
V: TRBV4-3
size: NA
D: TRBD1
J: TRBJ2-3

CDR3: CASRPRRAGTDTQYF
DNA: TGTGCCAGCAGACCGCGGCGGGCCGGAACAGATACGCAGTATTTT
V: TRBV27
size: NA
D: NA
J: TRBJ2-3

CDR3: CASSPAVGAEAFF
DNA: TGTGCCAGCAGTCCTGCGGTCGGGGCTGAAGCTTTCTTT
V: TRBV7-3
size: NA
D: NA
J: TRBJ1-1

CDR3: CASKTGGSGNTIYF
DNA: TGCGCCAGCAAAACAGGGGGCTCTGGAAACACCATATATTTT
V: TRBV23-1
size: NA
D: TRBD1
J: TRBJ1-3

CDR3: CASSSKRTGSTGELFF
DNA: TGTGCCAGCAGCTCCAAACGAACAGGGTCCACCGGGGAGCTGTTTTTT
V: TRBV11-3
size: NA
D: NA
J: TRBJ2-2

CDR3: CATSPRGHTEAFF
DNA: TGTGCCACTTCCCCGAGGGGGCACACTGAAGCTTTCTTT
V: TRBV15
size: NA
D: TRBD1
J: TRBJ1-1